The source of this T cell receptor (beta chain) is a study of blood T cell repertoires in COVID-19. Overall study: The United States, Italy and Spain provided the acute and convalescent COVID-19 samples.

In the source study's methods: Amplification with reference gene primers provided the estimates of nucleated cell counts. TCRdb keeps only in-frame clones here, not all; method: immunoSEQ multiplex PCR. V and J calls and clone size are as listed in that table; D and trimming were resolved from the DNA. The table has 200,000 to 250,000 clones, about four fifths seen once. The germline V gene has CDR1 MNHEY and CDR2 SVGAGI. CDR3 length: 14 residues. The V gene end was trimmed by 5 bases and the J gene end by 7 bases; junction bases not matched to a gene: 5. The specimen was peripheral blood. The chain employs TRBV6-5 and TRBJ1-6; TRBD1 agrees at 7 bases. This clonotype originated in a woman aged 55 to 70 with acute or convalescent COVID-19. CDR3 residues: CASSLQGPNSPLHF. The CDR3 DNA is TGTGCCAGCAGTCTACAGGGGCCCAATTCACCCCTCCACTTT.